One and the same sample provided the 12 T cell receptor beta chains below, sequenced in a study of blood T cell repertoires in COVID-19. Sequenced by immunoSEQ multiplex PCR; TCRdb stores in-frame clones only, minus some. Found here are about 49,000 clones, roughly 84% of them singletons; the top ten hold about 14%. Sequences were obtained from peripheral blood. Source of these receptors: a human donor in a cohort sampled during active COVID-19.

This rearrangement joins TRBV18 to TRBJ1-3; TRBD1 might be the D (5 bases). Trimming shortened V by 0 bases and J by 6 bases, and 15 bases separated the two germline ends. This CDR3 is 16 amino acids long. The germline V gene encodes CDR1 KGHSH and CDR2 LQKENI. For the CDR3, the DNA is TGTGCCAGCTCACCACCGACAGCAGGGAAATTAAACACCATATATTTT. It is translated as CASSPPTAGKLNTIYF.

The DNA for the CDR3 is TGTGCCAGCAGGCCCGGACAGGGTTCTTCCTACGAGCAGTACTTC. Residues: CASRPGQGSSYEQYF. The chain couples TRBV6-5 to TRBJ2-7; TRBD1 matches 8 bases. V shed 6 bases and J 1 base; nucleotides not matched to a gene: 8. Germline assignment: CDR1 MNHEY and CDR2 SVGAGI. The CDR3 runs to 15 residues.

The rearrangement links TRBV9 to TRBJ1-6; 9 positions agree with TRBD1. The CDR3 extends over 15 amino acids. CDR1 SGDLS and CDR2 YYNGEE come from the germline V gene. With V trimmed by 2 bases and J by 7 bases, 4 bases remained unmatched. The CDR3 protein is CASSVQDRGNSPLHF. CDR3 nucleotides: TGTGCCAGCAGCGTCCAGGACAGGGGAAATTCACCCCTCCACTTT.

The chain carries TRBV4-3 and TRBJ2-2; 8 bases map to TRBD1. Germline CDR1 and CDR2: LGHNA and YSLEER. The CDR3 has 15 residues. V lost 2 bases and J lost 5; bases outside the gene matches: 4. The CDR3 DNA reads as TGCGCCAGCAGCCAAATGGACAGGGAAACCGGGGAGCTGTTTTTT. It translates to CASSQMDRETGELFF.

The chain joins TRBV5-1 to TRBJ2-3, with 8 positions matching TRBD1. Trimming took 3 bases from V and 6 from J; bases not matched to a gene: 6. The CDR3 loop spans 14 amino acids. Germline lookup yields CDR1 SGHRS and CDR2 YFSETQ. The CDR3 DNA is TGCGCCAGCAGCTCGACAGGGGTAGCGGATACGCAGTATTTT. Translated, it gives CASSSTGVADTQYF. Combining the CDR3 with reference TRBV5-1 and TRBJ2-3 gives the whole variable domain KAGVTQTPRYLIKTRGQQVTLSCSPISGHRSVSWYQQTPGQGLQFLFEYFSETQRNKGNFPGRFSGRQFSNSRSEMNVSTLELGDSALYLCASSSTGVADTQYFGPGTRLTVL.

The rearrangement uses TRBV9 and TRBJ2-2; TRBD2 matches at 8 bases. Germline assignment: CDR1 SGDLS and CDR2 YYNGEE. The V segment lost 2 bases and the J segment 1 base; nucleotides outside the gene matches: 4. This CDR3 is 16 amino acids long. CDR3 region: CASSVVAGMNTGELFF. In DNA, the CDR3 is TGTGCCAGCAGCGTTGTAGCGGGGATGAACACCGGGGAGCTGTTTTTT. The full variable domain, rest sourced from reference TRBV9 and TRBJ2-2, is DSGVTQTPKHLITATGQRVTLRCSPRSGDLSVYWYQQSLDQGLQFLIQYYNGEERAKGNILERFSAQQFPDLHSELNLSSLELGDSALYFCASSVVAGMNTGELFFGEGSRLTVL.

This chain uses TRBV6-1 with TRBJ1-4, with 8 bases aligning to TRBD1. The CDR3 runs to 16 residues. V shed 2 bases, J shed 8 bases, and the junction held 10 bases outside the gene matches. From germline, CDR1 is MNHNS and CDR2 SASEGT. CDR3 DNA sequence: TGTGCCAGCAGTGAAATGGGCGGCAGGGGGCGCGAAAAACTGTTTTTT. Its translation: CASSEMGGRGREKLFF.

This sequence joins TRBV28 and TRBJ1-1; 9 bases line up with TRBD1. Germline loops: CDR1 MDHEN, CDR2 SYDVKM. The CDR3 spans 15 residues. The V gene end was trimmed by 5 bases and the J gene end by 7 bases; junction bases not matched to a gene: 11. The CDR3, as DNA: TGTGCCAGCAGTGAACAGGGGGCGTATATCGGTGAAGCTTTCTTT. Encoded protein: CASSEQGAYIGEAFF.

V is TRBV20-1 and J is TRBJ2-7; D is unresolved. The CDR3 covers 11 residues. Germline assignment: CDR1 DFQATT and CDR2 SNEGSKA (reference sequence). V lost 0 bases and J lost 4, with 4 bases in between. CDR3 bases: TGCAGTGCTAGAGATCCTTACGAGCAGTACTTC. It yields the protein CSARDPYEQYF.

The chain employs TRBV9 and TRBJ1-6, with 7 bases fitting TRBD1. CDR1 is SGDLS, CDR2 YYNGEE, per germline. The CDR3 has 14 amino acids. After removal of 3 bases from V and 7 bases from J, the junction contained 4 bases not matched to a gene. The chain's CDR3 is CASSAGTVNSPLHF. The CDR3 coding sequence is TGTGCCAGCAGCGCCGGGACAGTCAATTCACCCCTCCACTTT.

This chain joins TRBV6-5 and TRBJ2-6, with D maybe TRBD1 (6 bases). The V end was cut by 7 bases, the J end by 4 bases, with 14 bases between. Per the germline V gene, CDR1 is MNHEY and CDR2 is SVGAGI. The CDR3 is 15 amino acids. CDR3 amino acids: CASTQQGRGANVLTF. CDR3 nucleotides: TGTGCCAGCACGCAGCAGGGGCGCGGGGCCAACGTCCTGACTTTC.

The rearrangement joins TRBV3-1 (or the pseudogene TRBV3-2) to TRBJ1-1; weak D call: TRBD1 (6 bases). From germline, CDR1 is LGHDT and CDR2 YNNKEL (reference sequence). Trimming pared 4 bases from V and 0 bases from J, leaving 12 bases between. This CDR3 region has 15 residues. The CDR3 nucleotides read TGTGCCAGCAGCCCTCTGGGACAAATGAACACTGAAGCTTTCTTT. The encoded protein is CASSPLGQMNTEAFF.